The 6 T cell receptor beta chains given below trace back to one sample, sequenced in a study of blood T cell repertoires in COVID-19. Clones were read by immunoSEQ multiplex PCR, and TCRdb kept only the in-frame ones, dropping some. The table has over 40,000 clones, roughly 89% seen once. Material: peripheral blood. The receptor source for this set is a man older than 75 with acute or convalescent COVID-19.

CDR3: CASSLAGGRETQYF. In DNA form, the CDR3 reads TGTGCCAGCAGTCTAGCGGGGGGCCGGGAGACCCAGTACTTC. This chain links TRBV6-2 or TRBV6-3 with TRBJ2-5; 11 nucleotides agree with TRBD2. Losses at the gene ends were 5 bases for V and 5 bases for J; bases not matched to a gene: 4. Germline assignment: CDR1 MNHEY and CDR2 SVGEGT. This CDR3 is built from 14 residues.

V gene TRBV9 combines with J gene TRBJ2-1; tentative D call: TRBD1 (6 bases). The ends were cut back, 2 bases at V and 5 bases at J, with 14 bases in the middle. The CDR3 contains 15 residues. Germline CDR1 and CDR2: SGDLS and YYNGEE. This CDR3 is CASSVTGPRDNEQFF. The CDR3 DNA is TGTGCCAGCAGCGTCACAGGGCCGCGGGACAATGAGCAGTTCTTC. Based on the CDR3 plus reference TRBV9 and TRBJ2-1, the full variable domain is DSGVTQTPKHLITATGQRVTLRCSPRSGDLSVYWYQQSLDQGLQFLIQYYNGEERAKGNILERFSAQQFPDLHSELNLSSLELGDSALYFCASSVTGPRDNEQFFGPGTRLTVL.

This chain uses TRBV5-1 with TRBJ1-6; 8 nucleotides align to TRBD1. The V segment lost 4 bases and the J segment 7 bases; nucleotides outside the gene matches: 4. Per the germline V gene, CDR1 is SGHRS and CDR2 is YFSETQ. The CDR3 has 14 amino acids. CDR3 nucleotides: TGCGCCAGCAGCCTGGGACAGGCGAATTCACCCCTCCACTTT. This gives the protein CASSLGQANSPLHF.

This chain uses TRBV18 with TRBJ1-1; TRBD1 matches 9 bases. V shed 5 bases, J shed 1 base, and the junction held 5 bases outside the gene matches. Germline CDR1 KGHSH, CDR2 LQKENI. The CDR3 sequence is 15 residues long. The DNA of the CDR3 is TGTGCCAGCTCATCCCACAGGGGGCCGAACACTGAAGCTTTCTTT. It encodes CASSSHRGPNTEAFF.

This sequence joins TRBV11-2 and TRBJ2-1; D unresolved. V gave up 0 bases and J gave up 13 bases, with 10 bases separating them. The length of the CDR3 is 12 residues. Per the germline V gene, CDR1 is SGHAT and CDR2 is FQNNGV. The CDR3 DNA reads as TGTGCCAGCAGCTTAGAACCTGGCCGCCAGTTCTTC. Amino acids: CASSLEPGRQFF.

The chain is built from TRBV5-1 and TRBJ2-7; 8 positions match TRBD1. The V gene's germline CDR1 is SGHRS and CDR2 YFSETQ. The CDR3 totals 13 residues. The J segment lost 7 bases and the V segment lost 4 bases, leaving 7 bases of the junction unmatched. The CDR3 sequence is CASSEPGGGEQYF. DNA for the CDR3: TGCGCCAGCAGCGAACCAGGGGGCGGGGAGCAGTACTTC. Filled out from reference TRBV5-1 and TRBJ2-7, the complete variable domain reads KAGVTQTPRYLIKTRGQQVTLSCSPISGHRSVSWYQQTPGQGLQFLFEYFSETQRNKGNFPGRFSGRQFSNSRSEMNVSTLELGDSALYLCASSEPGGGEQYFGPGTRLTVT.